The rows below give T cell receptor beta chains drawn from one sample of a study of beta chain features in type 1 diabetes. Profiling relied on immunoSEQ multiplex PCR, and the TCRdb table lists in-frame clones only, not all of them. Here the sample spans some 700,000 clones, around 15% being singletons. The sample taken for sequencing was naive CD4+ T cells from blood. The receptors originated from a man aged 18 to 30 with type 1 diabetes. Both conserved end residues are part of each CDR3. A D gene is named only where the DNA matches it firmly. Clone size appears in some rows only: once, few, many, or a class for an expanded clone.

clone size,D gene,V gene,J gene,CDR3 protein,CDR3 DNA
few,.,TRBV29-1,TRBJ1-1,CSVEGRLVNTEAFF,TGCAGCGTTGAAGGCCGCCTTGTTAACACTGAAGCTTTCTTT
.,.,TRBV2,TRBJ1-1,CASSGEGRDTEAFF,TGTGCCAGCAGTGGGGAGGGGCGCGATACTGAAGCTTTCTTT
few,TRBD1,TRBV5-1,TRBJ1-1,CASSPTGFEAFF,TGCGCCAGCAGCCCGACAGGGTTTGAAGCTTTCTTT
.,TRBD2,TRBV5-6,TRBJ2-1,CASSLRSSGGNEQFF,TGTGCCAGCAGCTTAAGGAGTAGCGGGGGCAATGAGCAGTTCTTC
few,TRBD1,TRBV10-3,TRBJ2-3,CASRQGPDTQYF,TGTGCCAGTCGACAGGGTCCAGATACGCAGTATTTT
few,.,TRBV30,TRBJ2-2,CAWKPPPMGPGLFF,TGTGCCTGGAAACCCCCACCTATGGGCCCCGGGCTGTTTTTT
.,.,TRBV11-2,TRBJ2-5,CASSPQGVPQETQYF,TGTGCCAGCAGCCCCCAAGGTGTGCCGCAAGAGACCCAGTACTTC
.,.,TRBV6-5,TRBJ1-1,CASIQRGTDYEAFF,TGTGCCAGCATCCAAAGAGGTACGGATTATGAAGCTTTCTTT
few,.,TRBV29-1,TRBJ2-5,CSGRDTTQETQYF,TGCAGCGGCCGGGACACAACCCAAGAGACCCAGTACTTC
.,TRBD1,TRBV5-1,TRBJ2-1,CASSAGDRDSNEQFF,TGCGCCAGCAGCGCCGGGGACAGGGACTCCAATGAGCAGTTCTTC
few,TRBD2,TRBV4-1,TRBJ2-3,CASRPLARRESTDTQYF,TGCGCCAGCCGACCCCTTGCGCGGCGGGAGAGCACAGATACGCAGTATTTT
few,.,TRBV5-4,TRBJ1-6,CASSLVRDSPLHF,TGTGCCAGCAGCTTGGTTAGGGATTCACCCCTCCACTTT
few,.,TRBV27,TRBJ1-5,CASSPLNGGGQPQHF,TGTGCCAGCAGTCCCTTAAACGGTGGGGGTCAGCCCCAGCATTTT
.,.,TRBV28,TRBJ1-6,CASSSTYNSPLHF,TGTGCCAGCAGTTCGACCTACAATTCACCCCTCCACTTT
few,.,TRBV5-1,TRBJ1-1,CASSLEYPTSTEAFF,TGCGCCAGCAGCTTGGAGTACCCTACGAGCACTGAAGCTTTCTTT
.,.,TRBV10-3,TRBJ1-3,CAISSGDTIYF,TGTGCCATCAGCTCAGGGGACACCATATATTTT
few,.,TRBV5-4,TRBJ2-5,CASSLMAGAGETQYF,TGTGCCAGCAGCTTGATGGCAGGGGCTGGGGAGACCCAGTACTTC
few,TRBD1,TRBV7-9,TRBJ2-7,CASSLKGQGPYEQYF,TGTGCCAGCAGCTTAAAAGGACAGGGACCCTACGAGCAGTACTTC
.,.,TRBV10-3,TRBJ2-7,CAISESGSGEQYF,TGTGCCATCAGTGAGTCGGGGTCAGGGGAGCAGTACTTC
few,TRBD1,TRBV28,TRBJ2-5,CASRADRGRETQYF,TGTGCCAGCAGGGCGGACAGGGGGCGAGAGACCCAGTACTTC
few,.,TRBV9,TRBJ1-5,CASSVGEGNQPQHF,TGTGCCAGCAGCGTAGGTGAGGGCAATCAGCCCCAGCATTTT
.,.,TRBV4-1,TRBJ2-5,CASSQVGGVGTQYF,TGCGCCAGCAGCCAAGTTGGAGGGGTCGGGACCCAGTACTTC
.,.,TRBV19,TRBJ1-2,CASLLGRYGYTF,TGTGCTTCCCTTCTGGGCCGTTATGGCTACACCTTC
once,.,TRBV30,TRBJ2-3,CAWSWGLADTQYF,TGTGCCTGGAGCTGGGGGCTGGCAGATACGCAGTATTTT
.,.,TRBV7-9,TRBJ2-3,CASSPRGAAADTQYF,TGTGCCAGCAGCCCCCGGGGAGCGGCGGCAGATACGCAGTATTTT
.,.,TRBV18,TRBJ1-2,CASSTPRDKIYGYTF,TGTGCCAGCTCAACCCCGCGGGACAAGATCTATGGCTACACCTTC
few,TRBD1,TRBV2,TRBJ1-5,CASRGQGGNQPQHF,TGTGCCAGCAGAGGACAGGGTGGCAATCAGCCCCAGCATTTT
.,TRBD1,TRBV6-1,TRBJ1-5,CASSDDRGNQPQHF,TGTGCCAGCAGTGACGACAGGGGAAATCAGCCCCAGCATTTT
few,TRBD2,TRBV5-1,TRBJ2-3,CASSLAPLAVGADTQYF,TGCGCCAGCAGCTTGGCACCACTAGCGGTGGGCGCAGATACGCAGTATTTT
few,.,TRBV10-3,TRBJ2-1,CATRLLGPDAAPGSEQFF,TGTGCCACCCGATTGTTAGGCCCGGACGCGGCCCCCGGGAGTGAGCAGTTCTTC